The entry below describes one TCR beta chain. This clonotype was counted between two and nine times. What this receptor recognizes is not known. Within one base of it there is no much larger clone, and no base qualities were kept. The library was obtained by PCR. At the Johns Hopkins FTIC core, DNA from the cultured CD4+ T cells underwent TCR sequencing with the Oncomine TCR Beta short-read assay. The QIAamp micro DNA kit was used to extract genomic DNA from the cultured CD4+ T cells. Oncomine TCR Beta libraries from cultured CD4+ T cells were pooled with unique dual indexes and sequenced on an Illumina iSeq 100. Regarding the original processing steps: Non-productive sequences were removed, and CDR3s not starting with C, not ending with F or W, or shorter than 7 amino acids were discarded. The MANAFEST web application identified antigen-specific clonotypes by comparing peptide-stimulated wells against reference wells and other culture wells. Positive clones required FDR below 0.05, an odds ratio above 5, and productive frequency above 0.1% in at least two of three replicate wells. A clonotype counted as cross-reactive if it showed significant expansion both in the SARS-CoV-2 spike wells and in at least one common cold coronavirus spike condition. Levenshtein distances (stringdist) and unrooted phylogenetic trees (ape) in R version 3.6.1 were used to assess CDR3 homology. TCRdb reanalyzed the raw reads on its own, using fastp at Q25 for trimming and MiXCR for clone calling, and kept in-frame beta chains. Rows are combined by CDR3 protein, so each entry shows the most common genes and DNA. The V and J calls and clone size are TCRdb's, not the authors'. Here the sample has fewer than 11,000 distinct CDR3 sequences; roughly 45% occur a single time. The leading ten clones occupy around a third of the sample.

The sample is drawn from a study of vaccination and CD4 T cells after COVID-19 (dated by TCRdb to 2021 to 2024). Study-wide context: Every convalescent patient had a positive nasal swab PCR test for SARS-CoV-2, with mild disease in roughly nine patients and severe disease in one. In the convalescent cohort there were six males and four females, among whom were two Hispanic individuals, seven Caucasians, two Asians and one multiracial person. Participants received two doses of either the Pfizer-BioNTech BNT162b2 vaccine (n=8) or the Moderna mRNA-1273 vaccine (n=2). Post-COVID blood samples from convalescent patients were collected a median of around 110 days after diagnosis, with a range of roughly 30 to 161 days. Post-vaccine blood samples were obtained a median of about 77 days after the second vaccine dose, with a range of about 12 to 241 days. Overlapping spike peptide pools from SARS-CoV-2 and from the common cold coronaviruses HCoV-NL63, HCoV-OC43 and HCoV-229E were used as culture stimuli. Control cultures used a CEFX viral epitope pool as positive control, an HIV-1 Nef peptide pool as negative control, or no peptide. In over 8 COVID-19 convalescent patients and several infection-naive healthy vaccine recipients, the spike-specific CD4+ TCR repertoire before mRNA vaccination was compared with the repertoire after mRNA vaccination.

V lost 7 bases and J lost 1 base; the stretch between them is 12 bases long. The germline V gene (reference sequence) specifies LNHDA as CDR1 and SQIVND as CDR2. The CDR3, cysteine through phenylalanine, is 14 amino acids long. Solely the CDR3 DNA is kept, with 42 bases framed from the first base. Sample treatment or condition, as interpreted from the label and publication: roughly 10-day PBMC culture with coronavirus spike peptide pools or control peptides (ViraFEST assay). The ViraFEST assay was used in the study, in which antigen-specific T cells were expanded with peptide pools and expanded clonotypes were subsequently identified by TCR sequencing. The positive SARS-CoV-2 PCR tests of the convalescent patients were dated from March to December 2020, before the Alpha, Beta and Delta variants emerged in the United States. Each well held 2 million to 2.5 million PBMCs cultured with around 10 ug/ml peptide pools in IMDM containing about 5% human AB serum and about 10 IU/ml IL-2. Half of the culture medium was replaced with fresh IL-2-containing medium on days 3 and 7. CD4+ T cells were isolated after roughly nine days of culture through negative selection using the EasySep CD4+ T cell isolation kit. Ficoll-Paque Plus gradient centrifugation was used to isolate PBMCs from whole blood, and the isolated PBMCs were then either used fresh or cryopreserved at -140C. Culture conditions were generally each tested in triplicate wells.

Beyond this particular receptor, the publication reports: In convalescent patients, nearly all vaccine-specific clones (304 of 307) were found to be mono-reactive for SARS-CoV-2 spike rather than cross-reactive with common cold coronaviruses. Among convalescent patients, a median roughly 90% of the SARS-CoV-2-reactive clones seen after vaccination appeared only after vaccination, which suggests priming specific to the vaccine. The median number of SARS-CoV-2-reactive clonotypes rose from under 25 after infection to approximately 41 after vaccination, but the change was not significant. The study included relatively few convalescent patients and did not analyze early timepoints after natural infection.

The sequence was obtained from a human donor who had recovered from COVID-19. Recombination joined TRBV19 with TRBJ2-3, with an unclear D gene assignment. Sequenced sample: CD4+ T cells from blood, cultured in vitro. DNA sequence: TGTGCCAGTACCGAATCTTCGCGCACAGATACGCAGTATTTT. Translation gives CASTESSRTDTQYF.